The rows below give T cell receptor beta chains drawn from one sample of a study of T cell responses to AZD1222 COVID-19 vaccine. TCRdb's copy holds only in-frame clones and misses some; the assay was immunoSEQ multiplex PCR. The data contain some 58,000 clones, 80% of them singletons. The sequencing here drew on peripheral blood, taken 28 days after the second AZD1222 dose. These receptors all come from an adult who received the AZD1222 COVID-19 vaccine. Each CDR3 is given with its conserved first and last residue. The order of the fields is J gene, D gene, clone size, V gene, CDR3 protein, CDR3 DNA. D genes are given only for firm matches. Clone size is not always given. Where it is, it says once, few, many or a class for expanded clones.

>TRBJ2-5|NA|NA|TRBV2
CASRRGSTQYF
TGTGCCAGCAGGAGGGGCAGCACCCAGTACTTC
>TRBJ2-2|NA|once|TRBV19
CASRGGTPNGELFF
TGTGCCAGTAGGGGAGGCACTCCTAACGGGGAGCTGTTTTTT
>TRBJ1-4|TRBD1|NA|TRBV3-1/TRBV3-2
CASSLKGSGGNEKLFF
TGTGCCAGCAGCCTAAAGGGGTCAGGGGGTAATGAAAAACTGTTTTTT
>TRBJ2-2|NA|once|TRBV11-2
CASSSRRRALTGELFF
TGTGCCAGCAGCTCTAGGCGTCGCGCCCTTACCGGGGAGCTGTTTTTT
>TRBJ2-3|NA|NA|TRBV10-1
CASSDGGAGDTQYF
TGCGCCAGCAGTGATGGGGGGGCTGGGGATACGCAGTATTTT
>TRBJ1-5|NA|NA|TRBV21-1
CASSLKGTDTDQPQHF
TGTGCCAGCAGCTTAAAAGGAACAGACACCGATCAGCCCCAGCATTTT
>TRBJ1-6|NA|NA|TRBV15
CATSRELGNRSPLHF
TGTGCCACCAGCAGAGAGTTAGGGAATCGTTCACCCCTCCACTTT
>TRBJ1-1|NA|NA|TRBV18
CASSPQGWGSDTEAFF
TGTGCCAGCTCACCCCAAGGTTGGGGCAGTGACACTGAAGCTTTCTTT
>TRBJ1-2|TRBD1|once|TRBV10-3
CAISESRTGDDGYTF
TGTGCCATCAGTGAGTCAAGGACAGGGGATGATGGCTACACCTTC
>TRBJ1-2|TRBD1|NA|TRBV5-1
CASSLASGTGDGYTF
TGCGCCAGCAGCTTGGCCTCCGGGACAGGGGATGGCTACACCTTC
>TRBJ1-4|NA|few|TRBV27
CASTRTTGTNEKLFF
TGTGCCAGCACCCGAACCACGGGGACTAATGAAAAACTGTTTTTT
>TRBJ2-3|NA|NA|TRBV10-3
CAISERTDTQYF
TGTGCCATCAGTGAACGCACAGATACGCAGTATTTT
>TRBJ2-1|TRBD2|NA|TRBV3-1/TRBV3-2
CASSRDTGTSGGNEQFF
TGTGCCAGCAGCCGCGATACCGGGACTAGCGGGGGCAATGAGCAGTTCTTC
>TRBJ1-2|NA|NA|TRBV20-1
CSASTRLEWGYTF
TGCAGTGCTAGTACCCGCCTGGAATGGGGCTACACCTTC